This T cell receptor (beta chain) originates from a study of T cells after yellow fever vaccination. In regard to this clonotype: The antigen remains undetermined.

The CDR3 has 14 residues. V was trimmed by 5 bases and J by 5 bases, leaving 17 bases between them. Germline lookup yields CDR1 DFQATT and CDR2 SNEGSKA (reference sequence). General study results and limits: The booster saw the reappearance of most primary-vaccination clones (96% CD4, 80% to 90% CD8).

TCRdb processed the 5' RACE reads anew with MiXCR; each CDR3 protein has one entry. The sample holds around 350,000 distinct CDR3 sequences; roughly 6.1% are singletons and the top ten take over 14%. This receptor was identified in a man younger than 40 who received the YFV17D yellow fever vaccine. V is TRBV20-1 and J is TRBJ2-3; D possibly corresponds to TRBD2 (7 bases). The source was PBMCs, collected 5 days after the yellow fever booster vaccination. The CDR3 DNA is TGCAGTGCTCCCCCGGCGGGGGCCGGAGATACGCAGTATTTT. It encodes CSAPPAGAGDTQYF.